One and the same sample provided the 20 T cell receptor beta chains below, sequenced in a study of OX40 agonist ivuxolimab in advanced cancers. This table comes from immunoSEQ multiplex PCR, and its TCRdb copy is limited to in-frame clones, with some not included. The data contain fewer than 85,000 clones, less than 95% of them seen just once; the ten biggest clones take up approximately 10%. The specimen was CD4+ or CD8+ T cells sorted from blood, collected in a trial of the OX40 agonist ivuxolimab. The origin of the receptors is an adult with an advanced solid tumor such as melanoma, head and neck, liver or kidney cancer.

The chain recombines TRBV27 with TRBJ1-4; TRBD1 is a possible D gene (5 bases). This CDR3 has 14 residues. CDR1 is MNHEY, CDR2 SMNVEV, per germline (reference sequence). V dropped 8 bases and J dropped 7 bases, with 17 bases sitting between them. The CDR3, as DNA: TGTGCCAGCTCCCTAAGCTGGGGGGGTGAAAAACTGTTTTTT. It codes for CASSLSWGGEKLFF.

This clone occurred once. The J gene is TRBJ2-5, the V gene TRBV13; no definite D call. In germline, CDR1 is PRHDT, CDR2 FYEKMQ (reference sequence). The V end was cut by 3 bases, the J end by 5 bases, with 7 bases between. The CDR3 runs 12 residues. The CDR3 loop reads CASSFGLETQYF. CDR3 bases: TGTGCCAGCAGCTTCGGGTTGGAGACCCAGTACTTC.

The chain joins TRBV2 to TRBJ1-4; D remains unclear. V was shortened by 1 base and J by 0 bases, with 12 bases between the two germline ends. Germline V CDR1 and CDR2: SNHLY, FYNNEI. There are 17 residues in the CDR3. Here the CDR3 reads CASSEGREGSTNEKLFF. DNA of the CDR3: TGTGCCAGCAGTGAAGGGAGAGAGGGCTCAACTAATGAAAAACTGTTTTTT.

In nucleotides, the CDR3 is TGTGCCAGCAGTTTAGTCGGGGGGCCGGGAGATACGCAGTATTTT. Translation gives CASSLVGGPGDTQYF. This chain uses TRBV27 with TRBJ2-3, with D perhaps TRBD2 (7 bases). Looked up from germline, CDR1 is MNHEY and CDR2 is SMNVEV (reference sequence). The CDR3 is 15 amino acids. Trimming shortened V by 2 bases and J by 5 bases, and 14 bases separated the two germline ends.

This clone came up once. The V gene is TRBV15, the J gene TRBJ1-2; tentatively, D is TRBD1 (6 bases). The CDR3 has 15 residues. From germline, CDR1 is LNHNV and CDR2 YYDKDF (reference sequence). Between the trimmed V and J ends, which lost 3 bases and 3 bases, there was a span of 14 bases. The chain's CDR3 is CATSRDTGIYYGYTF. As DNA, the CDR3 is TGTGCCACCAGCAGGGATACAGGGATTTACTATGGCTACACCTTC. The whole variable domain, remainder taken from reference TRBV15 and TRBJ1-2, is DAMVIQNPRYQVTQFGKPVTLSCSQTLNHNVMYWYQQKSSQAPKLLFHYYDKDFNNEADTPDNFQSRRPNTSFCFLDIRSPGLGDTAMYLCATSRDTGIYYGYTFGSGTRLTVV.

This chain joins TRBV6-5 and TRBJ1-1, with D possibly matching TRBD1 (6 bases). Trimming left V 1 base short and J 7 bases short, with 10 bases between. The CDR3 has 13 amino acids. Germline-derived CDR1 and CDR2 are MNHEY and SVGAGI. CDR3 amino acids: CASSYFGGIEAFF. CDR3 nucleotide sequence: TGTGCCAGCAGTTACTTCGGGGGCATTGAAGCTTTCTTT.

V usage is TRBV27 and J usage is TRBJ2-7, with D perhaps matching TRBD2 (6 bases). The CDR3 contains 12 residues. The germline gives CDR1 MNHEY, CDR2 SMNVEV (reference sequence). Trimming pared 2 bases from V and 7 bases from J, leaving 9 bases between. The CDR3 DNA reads TGTGCCAGCAGTTTACCCGGAGGGGAGCAGTACTTC. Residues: CASSLPGGEQYF.

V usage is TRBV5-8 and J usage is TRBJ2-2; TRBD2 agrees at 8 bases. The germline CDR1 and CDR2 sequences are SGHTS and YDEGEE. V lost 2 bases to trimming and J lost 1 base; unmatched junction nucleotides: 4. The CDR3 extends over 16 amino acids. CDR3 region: CASSFGLAGNTGELFF. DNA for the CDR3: TGTGCCAGCAGCTTCGGTCTAGCGGGGAACACCGGGGAGCTGTTTTTT. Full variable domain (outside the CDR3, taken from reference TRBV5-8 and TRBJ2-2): EAGVTQSPTHLIKTRGQQATLRCSPISGHTSVYWYQQALGLGLQFLLWYDEGEERNRGNFPPRFSGRQFPNYSSELNVNALELEDSALYLCASSFGLAGNTGELFFGEGSRLTVL.

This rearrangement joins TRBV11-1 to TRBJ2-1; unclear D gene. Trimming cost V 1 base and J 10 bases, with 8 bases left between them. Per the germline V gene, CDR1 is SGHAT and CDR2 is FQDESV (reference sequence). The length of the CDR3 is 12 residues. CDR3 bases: TGTGCCAGCAGCTTAGTGTTGGGAGAGCAGTTCTTC. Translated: CASSLVLGEQFF. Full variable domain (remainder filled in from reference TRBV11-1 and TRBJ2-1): EAEVAQSPRYKITEKSQAVAFWCDPISGHATLYWYRQILGQGPELLVQFQDESVVDDSQLPKDRFSAERLKGVDSTLKIQPAELGDSAMYLCASSLVLGEQFFGPGTRLTVL.

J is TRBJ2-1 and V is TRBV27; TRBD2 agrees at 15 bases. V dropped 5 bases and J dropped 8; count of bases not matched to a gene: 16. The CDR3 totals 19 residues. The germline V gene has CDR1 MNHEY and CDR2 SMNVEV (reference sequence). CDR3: CASSPQKRTSGGDDHEQFF. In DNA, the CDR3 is TGTGCCAGCAGTCCGCAAAAGAGGACTAGCGGGGGGGATGACCATGAGCAGTTCTTC.

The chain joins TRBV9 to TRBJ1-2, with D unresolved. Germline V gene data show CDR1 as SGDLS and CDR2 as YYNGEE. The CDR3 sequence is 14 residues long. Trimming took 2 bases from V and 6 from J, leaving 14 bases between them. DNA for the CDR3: TGTGCCAGCAGCGTCAGGAGTTTGGACGATGGCTACACCTTC. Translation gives CASSVRSLDDGYTF.

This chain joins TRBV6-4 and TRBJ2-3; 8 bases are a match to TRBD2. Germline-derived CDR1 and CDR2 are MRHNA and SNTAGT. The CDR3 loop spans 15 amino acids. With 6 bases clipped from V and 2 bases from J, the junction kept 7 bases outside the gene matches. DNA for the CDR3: TGTGCCAGCAGCCCTCTCGGGGGGGCCACAGATACGCAGTATTTT. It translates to CASSPLGGATDTQYF.

The CDR3 sequence: CASSPGLGAYEQYF. The CDR3 DNA is TGTGCCAGCAGTCCCGGACTGGGAGCCTACGAGCAGTACTTC. V is TRBV6-5 and J is TRBJ2-7; tentatively, D is TRBD2 (5 bases). Germline values: CDR1 MNHEY, CDR2 SVGAGI. Trimming pared 5 bases from V and 2 bases from J, leaving 13 bases between. The CDR3 is 14 amino acids.

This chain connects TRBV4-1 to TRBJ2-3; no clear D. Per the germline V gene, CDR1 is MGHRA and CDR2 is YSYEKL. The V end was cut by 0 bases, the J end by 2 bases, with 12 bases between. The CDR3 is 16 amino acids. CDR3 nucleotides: TGCGCCAGCAGCCAAGATGAAGAAGGATTCACAGATACGCAGTATTTT. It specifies CASSQDEEGFTDTQYF.

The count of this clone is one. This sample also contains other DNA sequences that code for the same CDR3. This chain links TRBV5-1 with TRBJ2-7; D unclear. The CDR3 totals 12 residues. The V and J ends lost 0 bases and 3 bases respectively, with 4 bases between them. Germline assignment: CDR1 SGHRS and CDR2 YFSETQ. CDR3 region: CASSLVGYEQYF. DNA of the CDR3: TGCGCCAGCAGCTTGGTTGGCTACGAGCAGTACTTC.

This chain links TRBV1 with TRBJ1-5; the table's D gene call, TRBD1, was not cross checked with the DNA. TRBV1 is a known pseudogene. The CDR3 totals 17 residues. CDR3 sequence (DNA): TGCACCAGCCGAAGACGGGGCAGGGGGGACGGCAATCAGCCCCAGCATTTT. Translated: CTSRRRGRGDGNQPQHF.

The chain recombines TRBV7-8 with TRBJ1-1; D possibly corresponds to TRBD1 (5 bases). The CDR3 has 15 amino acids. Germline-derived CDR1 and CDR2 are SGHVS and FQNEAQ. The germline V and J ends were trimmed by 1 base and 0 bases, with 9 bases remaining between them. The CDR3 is CASSLVGGLNTEAFF. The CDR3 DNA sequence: TGTGCCAGCAGCTTAGTGGGGGGATTGAACACTGAAGCTTTCTTT.

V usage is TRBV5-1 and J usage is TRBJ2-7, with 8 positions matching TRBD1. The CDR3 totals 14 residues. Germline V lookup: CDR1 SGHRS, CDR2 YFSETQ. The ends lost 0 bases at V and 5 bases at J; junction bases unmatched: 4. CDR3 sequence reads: CASSLASGGDEQYF. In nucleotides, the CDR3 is TGCGCCAGCAGCTTGGCTTCAGGGGGCGACGAGCAGTACTTC.

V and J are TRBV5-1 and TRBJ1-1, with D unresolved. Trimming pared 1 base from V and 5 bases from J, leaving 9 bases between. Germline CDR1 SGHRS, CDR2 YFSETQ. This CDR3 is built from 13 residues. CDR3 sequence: CASSLTGGTEAFF. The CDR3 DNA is TGCGCCAGCAGCTTGACCGGAGGGACTGAAGCTTTCTTT.

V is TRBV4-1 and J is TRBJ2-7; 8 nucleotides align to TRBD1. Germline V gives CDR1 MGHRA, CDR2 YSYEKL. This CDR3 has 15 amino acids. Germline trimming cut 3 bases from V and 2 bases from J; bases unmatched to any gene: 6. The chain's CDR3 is CASSHLWTGPYEQYF. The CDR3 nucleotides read TGCGCCAGCAGCCATCTTTGGACAGGGCCCTACGAGCAGTACTTC.